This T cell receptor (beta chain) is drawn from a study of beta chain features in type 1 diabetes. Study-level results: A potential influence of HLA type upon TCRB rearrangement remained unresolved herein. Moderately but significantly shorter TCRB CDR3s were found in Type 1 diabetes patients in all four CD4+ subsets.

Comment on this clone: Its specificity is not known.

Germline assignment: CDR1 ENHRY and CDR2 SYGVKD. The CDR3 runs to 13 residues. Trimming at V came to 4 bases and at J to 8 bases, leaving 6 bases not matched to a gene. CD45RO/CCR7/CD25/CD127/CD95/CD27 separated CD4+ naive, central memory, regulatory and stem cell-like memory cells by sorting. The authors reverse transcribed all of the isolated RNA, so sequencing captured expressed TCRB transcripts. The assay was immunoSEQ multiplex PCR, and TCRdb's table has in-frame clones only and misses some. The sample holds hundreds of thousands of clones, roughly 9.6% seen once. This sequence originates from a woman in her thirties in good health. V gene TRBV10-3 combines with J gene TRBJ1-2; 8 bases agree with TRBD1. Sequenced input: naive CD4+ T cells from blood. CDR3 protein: CAISAGGGLGYTF. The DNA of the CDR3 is TGTGCCATCAGTGCAGGGGGCGGCCTAGGCTACACCTTC.